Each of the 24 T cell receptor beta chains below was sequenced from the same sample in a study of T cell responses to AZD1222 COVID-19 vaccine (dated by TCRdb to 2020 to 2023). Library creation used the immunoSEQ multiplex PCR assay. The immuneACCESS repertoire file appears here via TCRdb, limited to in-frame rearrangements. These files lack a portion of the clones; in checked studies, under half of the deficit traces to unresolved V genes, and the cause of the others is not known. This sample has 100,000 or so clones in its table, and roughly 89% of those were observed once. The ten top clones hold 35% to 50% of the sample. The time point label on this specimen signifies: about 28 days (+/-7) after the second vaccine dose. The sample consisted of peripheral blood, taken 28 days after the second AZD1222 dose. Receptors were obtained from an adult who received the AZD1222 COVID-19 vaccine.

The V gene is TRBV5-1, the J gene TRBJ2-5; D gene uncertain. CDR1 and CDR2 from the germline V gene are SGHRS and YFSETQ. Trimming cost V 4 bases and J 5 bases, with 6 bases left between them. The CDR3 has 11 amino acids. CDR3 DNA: TGCGCCAGCAGCATCGGGGAGACCCAGTACTTC. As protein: CASSIGETQYF.

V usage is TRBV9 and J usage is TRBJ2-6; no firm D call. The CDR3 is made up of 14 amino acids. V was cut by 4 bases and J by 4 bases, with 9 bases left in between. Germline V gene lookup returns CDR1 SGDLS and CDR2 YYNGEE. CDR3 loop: CASSSAIGANVLTF. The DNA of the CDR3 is TGTGCCAGCAGCTCAGCGATAGGGGCCAACGTCCTGACTTTC.

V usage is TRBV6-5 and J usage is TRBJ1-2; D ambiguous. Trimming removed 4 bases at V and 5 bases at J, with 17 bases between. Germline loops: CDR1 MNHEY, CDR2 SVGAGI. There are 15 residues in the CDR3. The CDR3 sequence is CASSWTFGVGYGYTF. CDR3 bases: TGTGCCAGCAGTTGGACGTTTGGGGTAGGGTATGGCTACACCTTC.

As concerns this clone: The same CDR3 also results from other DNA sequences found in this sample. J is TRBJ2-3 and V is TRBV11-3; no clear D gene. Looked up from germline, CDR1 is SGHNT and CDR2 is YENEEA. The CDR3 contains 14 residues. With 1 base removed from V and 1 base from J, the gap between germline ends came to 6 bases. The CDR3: CASSLGLRTDTQYF. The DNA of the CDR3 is TGTGCCAGCAGCTTAGGGCTGCGCACAGATACGCAGTATTTT.

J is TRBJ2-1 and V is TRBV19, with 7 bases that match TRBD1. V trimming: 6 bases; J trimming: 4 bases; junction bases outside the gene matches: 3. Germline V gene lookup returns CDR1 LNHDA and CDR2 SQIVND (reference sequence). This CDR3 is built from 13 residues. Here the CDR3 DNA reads TGTGCCAGTAGCGGGACAGCTTACAATGAGCAGTTCTTC. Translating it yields CASSGTAYNEQFF.

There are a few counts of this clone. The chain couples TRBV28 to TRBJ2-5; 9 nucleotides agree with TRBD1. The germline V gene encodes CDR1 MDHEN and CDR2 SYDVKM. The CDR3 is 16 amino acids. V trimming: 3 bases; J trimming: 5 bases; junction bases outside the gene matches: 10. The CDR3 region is CASSFPGTGSRETQYF. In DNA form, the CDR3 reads TGTGCCAGCAGTTTTCCCGGGACAGGGTCCCGGGAGACCCAGTACTTC.

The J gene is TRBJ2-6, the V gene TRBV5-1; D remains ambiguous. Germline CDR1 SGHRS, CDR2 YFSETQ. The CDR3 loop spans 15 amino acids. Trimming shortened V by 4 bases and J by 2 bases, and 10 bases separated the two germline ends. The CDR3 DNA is TGCGCCAGCAGCACCGGCGGAACTGGGGCCAACGTCCTGACTTTC. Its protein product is CASSTGGTGANVLTF.

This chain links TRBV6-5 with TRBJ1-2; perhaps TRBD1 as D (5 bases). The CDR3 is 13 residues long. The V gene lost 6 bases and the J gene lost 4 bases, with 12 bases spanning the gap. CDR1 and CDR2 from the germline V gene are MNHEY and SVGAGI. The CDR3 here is CASRKDGGYGYTF. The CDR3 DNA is TGTGCCAGCAGGAAGGACGGGGGCTATGGCTACACCTTC.

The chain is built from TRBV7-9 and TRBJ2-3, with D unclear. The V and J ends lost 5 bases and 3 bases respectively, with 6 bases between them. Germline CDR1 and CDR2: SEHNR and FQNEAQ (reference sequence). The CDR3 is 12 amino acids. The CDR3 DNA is TGTGCCAGCAGCCCTAAAACAGATACGCAGTATTTT. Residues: CASSPKTDTQYF.

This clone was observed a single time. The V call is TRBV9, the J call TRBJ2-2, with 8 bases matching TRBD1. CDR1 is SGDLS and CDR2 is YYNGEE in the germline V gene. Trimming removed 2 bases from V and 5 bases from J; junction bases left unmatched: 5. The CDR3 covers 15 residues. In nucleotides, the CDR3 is TGTGCCAGCAGCGTTCGACAGGGGAGTACCGGGGAGCTGTTTTTT. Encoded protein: CASSVRQGSTGELFF.

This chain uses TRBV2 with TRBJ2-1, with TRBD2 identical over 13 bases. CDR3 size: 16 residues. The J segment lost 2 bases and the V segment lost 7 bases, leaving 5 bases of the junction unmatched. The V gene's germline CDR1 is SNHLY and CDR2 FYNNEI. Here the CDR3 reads CASKGLAGTAYNEQFF. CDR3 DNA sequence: TGTGCCAGCAAGGGACTAGCGGGAACTGCCTACAATGAGCAGTTCTTC. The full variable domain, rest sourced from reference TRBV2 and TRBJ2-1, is EPEVTQTPSHQVTQMGQEVILRCVPISNHLYFYWYRQILGQKVEFLVSFYNNEISEKSEIFDDQFSVERPDGSNFTLKIRSTKLEDSAMYFCASKGLAGTAYNEQFFGPGTRLTVL.

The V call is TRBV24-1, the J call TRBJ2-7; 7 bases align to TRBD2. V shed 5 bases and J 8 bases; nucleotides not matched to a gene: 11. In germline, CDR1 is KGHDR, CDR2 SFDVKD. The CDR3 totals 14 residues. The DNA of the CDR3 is TGTGCCACCAGTGCTTCGGGAGGCTTCCACAAGCAGTACTTC. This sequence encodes CATSASGGFHKQYF.

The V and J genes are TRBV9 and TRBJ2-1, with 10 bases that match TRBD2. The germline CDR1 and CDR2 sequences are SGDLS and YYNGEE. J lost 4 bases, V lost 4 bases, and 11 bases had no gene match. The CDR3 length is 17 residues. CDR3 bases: TGTGCCAGCAGCTCCCTTTCGGGACTAGCGCTTTACAATGAGCAGTTCTTC. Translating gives CASSSLSGLALYNEQFF.

This chain's CDR3 is CASSQGARANEKLFF. The CDR3 DNA reads as TGCGCCAGCAGCCAGGGGGCGCGAGCTAATGAAAAACTGTTTTTT. The chain is built from TRBV5-1 and TRBJ1-4, with TRBD1 matching 8 bases. The CDR3 has 15 residues. Germline V lookup: CDR1 SGHRS, CDR2 YFSETQ. J gave up 3 bases and V 4 bases, and 5 bases lay outside the gene matches.

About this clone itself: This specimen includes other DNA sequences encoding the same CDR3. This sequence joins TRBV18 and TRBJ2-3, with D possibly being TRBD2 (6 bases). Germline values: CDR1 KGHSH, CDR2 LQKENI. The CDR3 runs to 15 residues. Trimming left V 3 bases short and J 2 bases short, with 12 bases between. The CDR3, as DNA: TGTGCCAGCTCACCCCCGGGACTTTCCACAGATACGCAGTATTTT. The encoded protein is CASSPPGLSTDTQYF. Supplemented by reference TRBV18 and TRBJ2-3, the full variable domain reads NAGVMQNPRHLVRRRGQEARLRCSPMKGHSHVYWYRQLPEEGLKFMVYLQKENIIDESGMPKERFSAEFPKEGPSILRIQQVVRGDSAAYFCASSPPGLSTDTQYFGPGTRLTVL.

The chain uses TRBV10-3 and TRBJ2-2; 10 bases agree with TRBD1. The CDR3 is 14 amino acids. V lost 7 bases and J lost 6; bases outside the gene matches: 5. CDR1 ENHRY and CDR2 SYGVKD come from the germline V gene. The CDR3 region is CAIKRQGASGELFF. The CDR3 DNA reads TGTGCCATCAAGAGACAGGGGGCCTCCGGGGAGCTGTTTTTT.

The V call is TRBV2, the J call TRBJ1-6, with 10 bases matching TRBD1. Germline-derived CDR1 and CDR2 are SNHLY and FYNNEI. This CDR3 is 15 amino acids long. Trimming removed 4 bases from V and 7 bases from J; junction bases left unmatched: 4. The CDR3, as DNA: TGTGCCAGCAGTGCGGAGGGACAGGGGAATTCACCCCTCCACTTT. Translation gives CASSAEGQGNSPLHF.

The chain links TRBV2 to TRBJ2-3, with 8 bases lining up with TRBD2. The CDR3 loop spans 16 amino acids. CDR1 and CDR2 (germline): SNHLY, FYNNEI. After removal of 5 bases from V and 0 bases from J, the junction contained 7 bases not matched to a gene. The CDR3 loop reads CASSLSGTRSTDTQYF. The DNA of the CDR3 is TGTGCCAGCAGTCTTTCCGGGACTAGGAGCACAGATACGCAGTATTTT.

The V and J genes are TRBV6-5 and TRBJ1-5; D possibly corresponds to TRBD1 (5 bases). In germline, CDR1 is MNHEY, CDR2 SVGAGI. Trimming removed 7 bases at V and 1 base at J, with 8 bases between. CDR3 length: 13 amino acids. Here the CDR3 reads CASIRDSNQPQHF. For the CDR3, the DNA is TGTGCCAGCATCCGGGACAGCAATCAGCCCCAGCATTTT.

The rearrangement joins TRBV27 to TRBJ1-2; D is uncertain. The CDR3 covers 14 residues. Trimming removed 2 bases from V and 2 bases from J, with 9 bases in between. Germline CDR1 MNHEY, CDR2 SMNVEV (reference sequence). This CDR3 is CASSLLETNYGYTF. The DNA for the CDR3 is TGTGCCAGCAGTTTACTTGAGACAAACTATGGCTACACCTTC.

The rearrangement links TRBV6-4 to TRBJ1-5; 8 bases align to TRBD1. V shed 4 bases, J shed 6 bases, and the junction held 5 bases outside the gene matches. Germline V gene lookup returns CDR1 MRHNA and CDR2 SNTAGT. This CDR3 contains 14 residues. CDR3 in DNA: TGTGCCAGCAGTGTGGACAGGGTGACTCAGCCCCAGCATTTT. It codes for CASSVDRVTQPQHF.

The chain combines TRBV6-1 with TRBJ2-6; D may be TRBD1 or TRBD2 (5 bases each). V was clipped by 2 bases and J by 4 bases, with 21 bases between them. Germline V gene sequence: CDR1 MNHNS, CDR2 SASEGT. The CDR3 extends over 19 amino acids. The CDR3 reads CASSESLGAAPGGANVLTF. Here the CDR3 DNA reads TGTGCCAGCAGTGAATCGTTAGGGGCCGCCCCGGGAGGGGCCAACGTCCTGACTTTC.

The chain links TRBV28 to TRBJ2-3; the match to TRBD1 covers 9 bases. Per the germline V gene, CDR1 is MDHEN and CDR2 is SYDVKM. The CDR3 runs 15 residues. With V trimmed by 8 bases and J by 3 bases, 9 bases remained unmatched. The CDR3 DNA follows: TGTGCCAGCTCTGTCCGGGACAGGGAGACAGATACGCAGTATTTT. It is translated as CASSVRDRETDTQYF.

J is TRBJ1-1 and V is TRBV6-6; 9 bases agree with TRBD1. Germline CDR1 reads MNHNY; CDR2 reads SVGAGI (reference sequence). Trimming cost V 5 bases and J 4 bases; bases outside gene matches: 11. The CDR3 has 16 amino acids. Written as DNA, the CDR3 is TGTGCCAGCAGTCCACAGGGGGCAAGGTCGAGCACTGAAGCTTTCTTT. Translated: CASSPQGARSSTEAFF.